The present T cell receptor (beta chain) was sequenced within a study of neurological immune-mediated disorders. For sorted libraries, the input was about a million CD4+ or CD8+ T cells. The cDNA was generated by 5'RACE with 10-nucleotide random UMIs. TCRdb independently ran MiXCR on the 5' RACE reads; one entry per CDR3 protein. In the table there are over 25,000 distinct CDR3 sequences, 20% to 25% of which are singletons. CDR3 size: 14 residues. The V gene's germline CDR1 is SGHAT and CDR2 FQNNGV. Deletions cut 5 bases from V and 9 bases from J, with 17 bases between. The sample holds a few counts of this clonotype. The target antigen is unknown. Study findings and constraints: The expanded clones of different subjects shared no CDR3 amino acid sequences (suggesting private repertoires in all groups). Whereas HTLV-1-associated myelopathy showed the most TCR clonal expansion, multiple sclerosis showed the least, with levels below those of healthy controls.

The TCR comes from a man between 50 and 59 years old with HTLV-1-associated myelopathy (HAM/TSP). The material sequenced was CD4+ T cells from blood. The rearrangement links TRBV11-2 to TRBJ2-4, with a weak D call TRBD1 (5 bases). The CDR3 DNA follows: TGTGCCAGCAGCGTAAATCTTCAGGGTGTCATTCAGTACTTC. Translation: CASSVNLQGVIQYF.